This is a list of T cell receptor beta chains from one sample in a study of T cells after yellow fever vaccination. TCRdb fed the 5' RACE reads into MiXCR, producing one record per CDR3 protein. The sample has 110,000 to 150,000 distinct CDR3 sequences, under 8% seen once; the top ten hold under 0.7%. This material consisted of CD4+ T cells sorted from PBMCs, taken 10 days after the yellow fever booster vaccination. All receptors come from a man aged 25 to 45 who received the YFV17D yellow fever vaccine. Each CDR3 is given with its conserved first and last residue. D genes are given only for firm matches. Clone size is given for some rows only: seen once, a few or many times, or a class if the clone is expanded.

v_call	cdr3_length	j_call	d_call	clone_size	cdr3_nt	cdr3_aa
TRBV13	15	TRBJ2-7	NA	few	TGTGCCAGCAGCTTGGGTAGGGCTAGCTCCTACGAGCAGTACTTC	CASSLGRASSYEQYF
TRBV12-3/TRBV12-4	14	TRBJ2-7	NA	many	TGTGCCAGCAACCTCGGACTATCTCGCTACGAGCAGTACTTC	CASNLGLSRYEQYF
TRBV29-1	13	TRBJ2-1	NA	many	TGCAGCGTTGACAGGGATCTAGGGGCTGAGCAGTTCTTC	CSVDRDLGAEQFF
TRBV5-1	15	TRBJ1-4	NA	few	TGCGCCAGCAGCTACAGGACCGCAACTAATGAAAAACTGTTTTTT	CASSYRTATNEKLFF
TRBV5-1	15	TRBJ2-1	TRBD2	many	TGCGCCAGCAGTTCCCGACTAGCGGGACGGATTGAGCAGTTCTTC	CASSSRLAGRIEQFF
TRBV7-2	13	TRBJ2-5	NA	NA	TGTGCCAGCAGCTCGCCTCCAGGGTGGACCCAGTACTTC	CASSSPPGWTQYF
TRBV28	19	TRBJ2-1	TRBD1	many	TGTGCCAGCAGTTTCATGGACAGGGGGCTTAGGAGCTCCTACAATGAGCAGTTCTTC	CASSFMDRGLRSSYNEQFF
TRBV6-2/TRBV6-3	15	TRBJ2-2	NA	many	TGTGCCAGCAGTTACTCGACGGTGGGGTCCGGGGAGCTGTTTTTT	CASSYSTVGSGELFF
TRBV7-9	16	TRBJ2-7	TRBD1	many	TGTGCCAGCAGCCCCCGAGGGGGACAGAAGTCCTACGAGCAGTACTTC	CASSPRGGQKSYEQYF
TRBV24-1	15	TRBJ2-3	NA	few	TGTGCCACCAGTGACGCCGGCGAGAGCACAGATACGCAGTATTTT	CATSDAGESTDTQYF
TRBV5-4	16	TRBJ2-1	TRBD2	many	TGTGCCAGCAGCCCGGGACTAGCGGGAGGGCCCGGTGAGCAGTTCTTC	CASSPGLAGGPGEQFF
TRBV4-2	14	TRBJ1-1	NA	NA	TGTGCCAGCAGCCAACTGCCATCGAACACTGAAGCTTTCTTT	CASSQLPSNTEAFF
TRBV20-1	11	TRBJ2-7	NA	many	TGCAGTGCTAGTTTCCAGGCCAAGCAGTACTTC	CSASFQAKQYF
TRBV7-2	15	TRBJ1-2	NA	NA	TGTGCCAGCAGCTTAGTGGCGAGGGGGGCCTATGGCTACACCTTC	CASSLVARGAYGYTF
TRBV7-9	15	TRBJ2-1	TRBD1	many	TGTGCCAGCAGACACTTTGGGACAGGGCGAAATGAGCAGTTCTTC	CASRHFGTGRNEQFF
TRBV5-1	17	TRBJ2-3	TRBD2	many	TGCGCCAGCCACCGGGGCCTAGCGGGAGGGCCCCCAGATACGAAGTATTTT	CASHRGLAGGPPDTKYF
TRBV5-5	13	TRBJ2-5	TRBD1	many	TGTGCCAGCAACTTGGGGACAGAAGAGACCCAGTACTTC	CASNLGTEETQYF
TRBV20-1	14	TRBJ2-7	TRBD1	NA	TGCAGTGCTAACCGGGACAGGGGGGCCTACGAGCAGTACTTC	CSANRDRGAYEQYF
TRBV30	15	TRBJ2-3	TRBD1	few	TGTGCCTGGACTGGCCGGGACAGGGTAATAGATACGCAGTATTTT	CAWTGRDRVIDTQYF
TRBV11-2	14	TRBJ2-2	NA	many	TGTGCCAGCAGCCCCCGGGATCACACCGGGGAGCTGTTTTTT	CASSPRDHTGELFF
TRBV7-6	15	TRBJ2-3	NA	many	TGTGCCAGCAGCTTAGCAGGCCCCAGGGAAGCTACGCAGTATTTT	CASSLAGPREATQYF
TRBV3-1	18	TRBJ2-3	TRBD2	many	TGTGCCAGCAGCCCAAGCATCACTAGCGGGACCTTGGGAGATACGCAGTATTTT	CASSPSITSGTLGDTQYF
TRBV23-1	17	TRBJ2-7	NA	NA	TGCGCCAGCAGTCAAACGCGGGCCGTCGATTTTGGTGTGGAGCAGTACTTC	CASSQTRAVDFGVEQYF
TRBV12-3/TRBV12-4	14	TRBJ1-1	NA	many	TGTGCCAGCAGTTCCCTGGGAGACAGGCAAGAAGCTTTCTTT	CASSSLGDRQEAFF
TRBV3-1	18	TRBJ2-5	NA	once	TGTACCTGCTGTTTTCGGCCCCTCATGAACCATCGGCAAGAGACCCAGTACTTC	CTCCFRPLMNHRQETQYF
TRBV7-9	16	TRBJ1-5	NA	many	TGTGCCAGCAGCTTAGCCGTAGGAGGGAACAATCAGCCCCAGCATTTT	CASSLAVGGNNQPQHF
TRBV29-1	14	TRBJ2-4	NA	many	TGCAGCGCCGGGACAACCCTAGCCAAAAACATTCAGTACTTC	CSAGTTLAKNIQYF
TRBV5-1	15	TRBJ2-2	TRBD2	many	TGCGCCAGCAGCTTGACTAGCGGGAGCACCGGGGAGCTGTTTTTT	CASSLTSGSTGELFF
TRBV29-1	13	TRBJ2-7	TRBD1	many	TGCAGCGCCAAGGACAGGGACGACTACGAGCAGTACTTC	CSAKDRDDYEQYF
TRBV6-5	14	TRBJ2-4	TRBD1	many	TGTGCCAGCAGTTCGACAGGGGGTAGGAACATTCAGTACTTC	CASSSTGGRNIQYF
TRBV7-6	19	TRBJ2-3	NA	few	TGTGCCAGCAGCTTGGGCGGGTGGGGCTCCTCCGGGGCCACAGATACGCAGTATTTT	CASSLGGWGSSGATDTQYF
TRBV7-6	16	TRBJ2-1	NA	few	TGTGCCAGCAGCTTCCTCCGGGACTCCATCCCCAATGAGCAGTTCTTC	CASSFLRDSIPNEQFF